Listed below are T cell receptor beta chains from one sample, sequenced in a study of T-cell memory formation after mild COVID-19. TCRdb ran MiXCR on the 5' RACE reads and lists one entry per CDR3 protein. The repertoire holds fewer than 350,000 distinct CDR3 sequences, 7.5% to 9.5% seen once, with approximately 23% in the top ten. The source material was PBMCs or a T cell subset sorted from them (not recorded which). All receptors derive from a man between 18 and 29 years old who had mild COVID-19 (a few samples of this study predate the infection). Cell type and time point are not known. Both conserved end residues are part of each CDR3. D genes are given only for firm matches. Only part of the rows carry a size: once, few, many, or a class if the clone is expanded.

v_gene	abundance	d_gene	len	j_gene	CDR3nt	CDR3aa
TRBV5-1	few	TRBD1	14	TRBJ1-2	TGCGCCAGCAGCTTCGAAGGGGGCAACTATGGCTACACCTTC	CASSFEGGNYGYTF
TRBV12-3/TRBV12-4	few	-	13	TRBJ2-7	TGTGCCAGCACCCCGGCCAGCCGGACCGAGCAGTACTTC	CASTPASRTEQYF
TRBV28	-	-	11	TRBJ2-4	TGTGCCAGCAGTACAGGGAACATTCAGTACTTC	CASSTGNIQYF
TRBV12-3/TRBV12-4	many	-	16	TRBJ1-2	TGTGCCAGCAGTTTAGCCCGCGGACAAGCAAACTATGGCTACACCTTC	CASSLARGQANYGYTF
TRBV12-3/TRBV12-4	many	-	16	TRBJ2-4	TGTGCCAGCAGCCCCCGGGATACCCTAGCCAAAAACATTCAGTACTTC	CASSPRDTLAKNIQYF
TRBV6-5	few	-	11	TRBJ2-7	TGTGCCAGCAGTACCGCCTTTGGTCAGTACTTC	CASSTAFGQYF
TRBV30	many	-	12	TRBJ1-2	TGTGCCTGGAGTCGGCAGACCTATGGCTACACCTTC	CAWSRQTYGYTF
TRBV4-1	-	TRBD1	14	TRBJ2-5	TGCGCCAGCAGCCAAGTGGACAGGGAGGAGACCCAGTACTTC	CASSQVDREETQYF
TRBV6-6	many	TRBD1	14	TRBJ2-5	TGTGCCAGCAGTCGACAGGGGGCCCAAGAGACCCAGTACTTC	CASSRQGAQETQYF
TRBV5-5	-	TRBD1	14	TRBJ2-1	TGTGCCACAGCCCAGACAGGGGGGTACAATGAGCAGTTCTTC	CATAQTGGYNEQFF
TRBV7-2	-	-	13	TRBJ1-6	TGTGCCAGCAGCTTTGGGGGAAATTCACCCCTCCACTTT	CASSFGGNSPLHF
TRBV20-1	-	-	12	TRBJ2-5	TGCAGTGCTAGTGCGGGGCAAGAGACCCAGTACTTC	CSASAGQETQYF
TRBV20-1	many	-	13	TRBJ1-4	TGCAGTGCTAGAGATTCTGCCGGGGAAAAACTGTTTTTT	CSARDSAGEKLFF
TRBV12-3/TRBV12-4	-	-	12	TRBJ1-5	TGTGCCAGCAGCCTCCGGCCCCAGCCCCAGCATTTT	CASSLRPQPQHF
TRBV9	few	-	15	TRBJ1-6	TGTGCCAGCAGCGTAGAACACAACTATAATTCACCCCTCCACTTT	CASSVEHNYNSPLHF
TRBV6-2/TRBV6-3	-	-	17	TRBJ1-5	TGTGCCAGCAGTTACTCGGGGTTGCGGGGGGCTTCGCAGCCCCAGCATTTT	CASSYSGLRGASQPQHF
TRBV7-8	few	-	14	TRBJ2-1	TGTGCCAGCAGCCGCTTGAAGGGATACAATGAGCAGTTCTTC	CASSRLKGYNEQFF
TRBV10-3	few	-	14	TRBJ2-2	TGTGCCATCAGGCCAGCCCCGAACACCGGGGAGCTGTTTTTT	CAIRPAPNTGELFF
TRBV12-3/TRBV12-4	many	TRBD1	14	TRBJ1-1	TGTGCCAGCAGACCACAGGGGAGCGGGACTGAAGCTTTCTTT	CASRPQGSGTEAFF
TRBV7-8	many	-	15	TRBJ2-3	TGTGCCAGCAGCTTCGGGGGGCTTGGTACAGATACGCAGTATTTT	CASSFGGLGTDTQYF
TRBV12-3/TRBV12-4	-	-	14	TRBJ1-5	TGTGCCAGCAGTCCCCAGGGAAGCCGGCAGCCCCAGCATTTT	CASSPQGSRQPQHF
TRBV20-1	many	-	14	TRBJ2-3	TGCAGTGCTAGCCCCGGGGCCGGCACAGATACGCAGTATTTT	CSASPGAGTDTQYF
TRBV20-1	few	-	12	TRBJ2-1	TGCAGTGCTAGAGTTTGGGTTAATGAGCAGTTCTTC	CSARVWVNEQFF
TRBV2	many	-	12	TRBJ2-5	TGTGCCAGCAGGAAAGATCAAGAGACCCAGTACTTC	CASRKDQETQYF
TRBV7-3	-	-	16	TRBJ2-3	TGTGCCAGCAGCCCTGGGTGGGGCGGTGACACAGATACGCAGTATTTT	CASSPGWGGDTDTQYF
TRBV27	-	-	15	TRBJ2-7	TGTGCCAGCAGTTTATCTGGGATCCCAGCCTACGAGCAGTACTTC	CASSLSGIPAYEQYF
TRBV7-2	many	-	13	TRBJ2-7	TGTGCCAGCAGCCCCGACGGTCCGGTCGAGCAGTACTTC	CASSPDGPVEQYF
TRBV15	few	-	17	TRBJ1-2	TGTGCCACCAGCAAGGGCGGTCTAGACCCACTTAACTATGGCTACACCTTC	CATSKGGLDPLNYGYTF
TRBV4-2	few	-	14	TRBJ2-7	TGTGCCAGCAGCCCTGGGCAGGGGAATCGGGAGCAGTACTTC	CASSPGQGNREQYF
TRBV5-4	-	-	13	TRBJ2-1	TGTGCCAGCAGCCTGCACCCCGGGAATGAGCAGTTCTTC	CASSLHPGNEQFF
TRBV7-9	-	-	14	TRBJ2-1	TGTGCCAGCAGCTCGGGACTTTCCAACAATGAGCAGTTCTTC	CASSSGLSNNEQFF
TRBV7-9	many	-	14	TRBJ2-3	TGTGCCAGCAGCCCTGGGACGTTCACAGATACGCAGTATTTT	CASSPGTFTDTQYF
TRBV2	few	TRBD1	14	TRBJ2-2	TGTGCCAGCAAGGACAGGACGACGACCGGGGAGCTGTTTTTT	CASKDRTTTGELFF
TRBV9	many	TRBD2	16	TRBJ2-5	TGTGCCAGCAGCGTCGGGACTAGCGGGATCTTAGAGACCCAGTACTTC	CASSVGTSGILETQYF
TRBV9	many	TRBD2	16	TRBJ2-2	TGTGCCAGCAGCGTAGGTCTAGCGGGGAATACCGGGGAGCTGTTTTTT	CASSVGLAGNTGELFF
TRBV12-3/TRBV12-4	many	-	15	TRBJ1-1	TGTGCCAGCAGTTGGTTGGGGGGGGTCCCCACTGAAGCTTTCTTT	CASSWLGGVPTEAFF
TRBV6-5	-	TRBD2	16	TRBJ2-2	TGTGCCAGCAGCCGACGACTAGCGGGGCAGACCGGGGAGCTGTTTTTT	CASSRRLAGQTGELFF
TRBV7-6	-	-	16	TRBJ2-5	TGTGCCAGCAGCCGGGGGACAGGACTAGTGGGAGAGACCCAGTACTTC	CASSRGTGLVGETQYF
TRBV7-9	-	TRBD2	16	TRBJ2-3	TGTGCCAGCAGCCGCGGGGGGGGGCCTAGCACAGATACGCAGTATTTT	CASSRGGGPSTDTQYF
TRBV29-1	many	-	12	TRBJ1-5	TGCAGCGTTGGGGAGGTTGGTCAGCCCCAGCATTTT	CSVGEVGQPQHF
TRBV12-3/TRBV12-4	few	TRBD2	14	TRBJ2-5	TGTGCCAGCAGTCGGGGGGGCTCCCAAGAGACCCAGTACTTC	CASSRGGSQETQYF
TRBV6-1	-	-	14	TRBJ2-5	TGTGCCAGCAGGGGGCCAGGGGCCCAAGAGACCCAGTACTTC	CASRGPGAQETQYF
TRBV7-9	few	TRBD1	15	TRBJ2-1	TGTGCCAGCAGCCCTCCGGGACAGGCTTACAATGAGCAGTTCTTC	CASSPPGQAYNEQFF